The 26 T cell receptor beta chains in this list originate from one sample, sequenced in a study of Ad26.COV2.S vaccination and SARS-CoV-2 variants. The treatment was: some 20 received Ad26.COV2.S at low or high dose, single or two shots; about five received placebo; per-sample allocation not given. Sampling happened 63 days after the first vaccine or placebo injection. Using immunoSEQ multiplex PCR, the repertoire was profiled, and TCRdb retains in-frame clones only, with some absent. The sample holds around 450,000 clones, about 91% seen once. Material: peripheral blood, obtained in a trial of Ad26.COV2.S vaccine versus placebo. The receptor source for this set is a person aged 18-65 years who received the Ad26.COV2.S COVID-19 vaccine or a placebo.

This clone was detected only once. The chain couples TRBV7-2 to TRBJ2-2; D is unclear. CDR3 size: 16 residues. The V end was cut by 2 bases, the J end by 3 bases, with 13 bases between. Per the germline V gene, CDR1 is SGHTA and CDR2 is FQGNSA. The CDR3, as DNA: TGTGCCAGCAGCTTATTTCGAGACTCACACACCGGGGAGCTGTTTTTT. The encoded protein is CASSLFRDSHTGELFF.

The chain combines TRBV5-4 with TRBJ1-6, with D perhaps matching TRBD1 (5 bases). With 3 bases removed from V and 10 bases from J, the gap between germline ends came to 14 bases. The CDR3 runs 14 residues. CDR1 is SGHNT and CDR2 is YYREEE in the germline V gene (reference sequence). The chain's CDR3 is CASSSSGVGSPLHF. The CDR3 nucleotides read TGTGCCAGCAGCTCATCGGGGGTTGGATCACCCCTCCACTTT. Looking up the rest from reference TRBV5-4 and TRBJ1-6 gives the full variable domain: ETGVTQSPTHLIKTRGQQVTLRCSSQSGHNTVSWYQQALGQGPQFIFQYYREEENGRGNFPPRFSGLQFPNYSSELNVNALELDDSALYLCASSSSGVGSPLHFGNGTRLTVT.

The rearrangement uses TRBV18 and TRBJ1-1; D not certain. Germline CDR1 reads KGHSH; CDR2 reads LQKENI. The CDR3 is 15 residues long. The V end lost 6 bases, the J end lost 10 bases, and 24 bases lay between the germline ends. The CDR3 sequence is CASSENSKNPGGAFF. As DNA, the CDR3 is TGTGCCAGCTCCGAAAACTCGAAAAACCCAGGAGGAGCTTTCTTT. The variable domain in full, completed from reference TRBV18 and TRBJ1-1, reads NAGVMQNPRHLVRRRGQEARLRCSPMKGHSHVYWYRQLPEEGLKFMVYLQKENIIDESGMPKERFSAEFPKEGPSILRIQQVVRGDSAAYFCASSENSKNPGGAFFGQGTRLTVV.

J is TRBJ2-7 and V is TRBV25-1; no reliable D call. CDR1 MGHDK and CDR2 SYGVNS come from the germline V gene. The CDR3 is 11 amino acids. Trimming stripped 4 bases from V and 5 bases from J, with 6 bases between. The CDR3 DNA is TGTGCCAGCAGTGCATTGCACGAGCAGTACTTC. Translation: CASSALHEQYF.

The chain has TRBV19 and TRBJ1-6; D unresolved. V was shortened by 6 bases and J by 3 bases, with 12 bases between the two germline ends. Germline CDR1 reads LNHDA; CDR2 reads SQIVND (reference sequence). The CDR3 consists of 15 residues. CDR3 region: CASRGPGDYNSPLHF. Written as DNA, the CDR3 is TGTGCCAGTAGAGGTCCAGGAGACTATAATTCACCCCTCCACTTT.

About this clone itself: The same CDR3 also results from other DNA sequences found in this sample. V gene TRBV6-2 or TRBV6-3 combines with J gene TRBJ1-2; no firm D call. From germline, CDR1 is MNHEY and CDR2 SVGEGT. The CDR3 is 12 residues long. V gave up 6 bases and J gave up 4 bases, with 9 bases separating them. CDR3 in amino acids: CASSDYRYGYTF. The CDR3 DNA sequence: TGTGCCAGCAGCGACTACCGCTATGGCTACACCTTC.

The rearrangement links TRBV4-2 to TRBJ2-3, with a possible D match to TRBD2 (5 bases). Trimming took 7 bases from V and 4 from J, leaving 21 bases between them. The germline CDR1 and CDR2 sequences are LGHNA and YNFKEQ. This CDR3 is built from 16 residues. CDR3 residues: CASTPRRGQLADTQYF. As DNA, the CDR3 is TGTGCCAGCACCCCCCGAAGAGGGCAGTTAGCAGATACGCAGTATTTT.

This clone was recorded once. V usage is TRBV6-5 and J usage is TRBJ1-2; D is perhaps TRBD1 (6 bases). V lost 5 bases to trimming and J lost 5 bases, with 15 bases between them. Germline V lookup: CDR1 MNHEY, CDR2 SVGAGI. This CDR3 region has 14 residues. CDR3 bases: TGTGCCAGCAGTCTCAGGGGCGACGGGTATGGCTACACCTTC. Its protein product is CASSLRGDGYGYTF.

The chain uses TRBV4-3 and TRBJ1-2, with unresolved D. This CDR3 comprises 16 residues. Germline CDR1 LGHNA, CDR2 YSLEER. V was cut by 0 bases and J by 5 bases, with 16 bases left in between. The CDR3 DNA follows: TGCGCCAGCAGCCAAGATATTCGGGAGATAGGATATGGCTACACCTTC. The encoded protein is CASSQDIREIGYGYTF.

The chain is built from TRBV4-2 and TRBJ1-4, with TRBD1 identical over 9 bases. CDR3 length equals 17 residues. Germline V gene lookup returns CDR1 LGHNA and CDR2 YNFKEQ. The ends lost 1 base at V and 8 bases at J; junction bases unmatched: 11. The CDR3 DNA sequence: TGTGCCAGCAGCCAAGCACCCTTCGGGACAGGGAACGAAAAACTGTTTTTT. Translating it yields CASSQAPFGTGNEKLFF.

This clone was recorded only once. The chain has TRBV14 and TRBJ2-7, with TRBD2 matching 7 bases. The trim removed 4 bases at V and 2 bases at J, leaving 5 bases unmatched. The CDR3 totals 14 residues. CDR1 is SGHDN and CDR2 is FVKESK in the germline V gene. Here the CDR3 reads CASSRTGTTYEQYF. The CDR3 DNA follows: TGTGCCAGCAGCCGGACCGGGACTACCTACGAGCAGTACTTC.

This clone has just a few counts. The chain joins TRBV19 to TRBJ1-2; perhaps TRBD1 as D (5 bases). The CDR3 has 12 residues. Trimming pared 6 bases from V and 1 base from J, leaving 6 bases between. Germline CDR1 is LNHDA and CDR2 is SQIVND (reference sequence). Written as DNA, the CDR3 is TGTGCCAGTAGCGACAGTAACTATGGCTACACCTTC. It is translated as CASSDSNYGYTF.

The CDR3 coding sequence is TGTGCCAGCAGCCAAGTTGTGGCCAATGAGCAGTTCTTC. Amino acid sequence: CASSQVVANEQFF. The rearrangement links TRBV4-2 to TRBJ2-1; D uncertain. The CDR3 spans 13 residues. V was cut by 1 base and J by 6 bases, with 7 bases left in between. Germline CDR1 and CDR2: LGHNA and YNFKEQ.

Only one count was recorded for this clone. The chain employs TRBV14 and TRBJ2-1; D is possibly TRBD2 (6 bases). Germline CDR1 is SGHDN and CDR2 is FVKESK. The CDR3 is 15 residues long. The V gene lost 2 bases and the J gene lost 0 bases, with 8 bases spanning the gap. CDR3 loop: CASSQQAGSYNEQFF. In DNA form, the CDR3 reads TGTGCCAGCAGCCAACAAGCGGGCTCCTACAATGAGCAGTTCTTC. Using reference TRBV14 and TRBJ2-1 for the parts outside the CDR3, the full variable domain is EAGVTQFPSHSVIEKGQTVTLRCDPISGHDNLYWYRRVMGKEIKFLLHFVKESKQDESGMPNNRFLAERTGGTYSTLKVQPAELEDSGVYFCASSQQAGSYNEQFFGPGTRLTVL.

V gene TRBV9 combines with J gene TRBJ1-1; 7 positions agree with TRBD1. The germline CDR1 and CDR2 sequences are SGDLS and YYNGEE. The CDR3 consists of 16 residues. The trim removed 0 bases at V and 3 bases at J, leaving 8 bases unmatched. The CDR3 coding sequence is TGTGCCAGCAGCGTAGGGACAGGTGAAGGGGACACTGAAGCTTTCTTT. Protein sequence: CASSVGTGEGDTEAFF.

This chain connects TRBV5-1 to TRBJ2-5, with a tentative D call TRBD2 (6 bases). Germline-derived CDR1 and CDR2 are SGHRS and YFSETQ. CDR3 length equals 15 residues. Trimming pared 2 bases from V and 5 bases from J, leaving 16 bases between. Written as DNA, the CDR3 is TGCGCCAGCAGCTTTATTGGGGGGTTTTTGGAGACCCAGTACTTC. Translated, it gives CASSFIGGFLETQYF.

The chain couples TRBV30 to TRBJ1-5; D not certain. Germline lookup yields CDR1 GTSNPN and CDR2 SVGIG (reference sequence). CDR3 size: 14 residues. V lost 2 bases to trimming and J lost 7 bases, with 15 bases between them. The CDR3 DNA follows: TGTGCCTGGAGTTCCCGACCGGGTGGACAGCCCCAGCATTTT. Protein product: CAWSSRPGGQPQHF.

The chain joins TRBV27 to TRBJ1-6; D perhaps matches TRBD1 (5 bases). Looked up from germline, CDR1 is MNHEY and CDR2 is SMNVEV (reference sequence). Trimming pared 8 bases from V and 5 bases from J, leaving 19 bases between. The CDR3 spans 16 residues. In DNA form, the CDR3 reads TGTGCCAGCGGGACTCCCTGGGGTCCGAATAATTCACCCCTCCACTTT. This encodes CASGTPWGPNNSPLHF.

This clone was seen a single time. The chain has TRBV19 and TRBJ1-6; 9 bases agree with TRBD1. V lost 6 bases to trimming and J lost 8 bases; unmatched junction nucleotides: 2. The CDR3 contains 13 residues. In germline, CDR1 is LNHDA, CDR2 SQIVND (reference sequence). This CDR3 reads CASSGQGYSPLHF. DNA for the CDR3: TGTGCCAGTAGCGGACAGGGGTATTCACCCCTCCACTTT.

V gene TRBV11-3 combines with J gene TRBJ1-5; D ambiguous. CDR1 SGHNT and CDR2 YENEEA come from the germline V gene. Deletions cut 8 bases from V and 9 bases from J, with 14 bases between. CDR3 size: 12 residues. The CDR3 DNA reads TGTGCCAGCGCAAAAGAAGGTGTGCCCCAGCATTTT. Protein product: CASAKEGVPQHF.

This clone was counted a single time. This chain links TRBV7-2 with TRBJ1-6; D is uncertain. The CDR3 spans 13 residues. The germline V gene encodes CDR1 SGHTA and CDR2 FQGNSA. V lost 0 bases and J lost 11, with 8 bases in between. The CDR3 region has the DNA TGTGCCAGCAGCTTAGCGCCAGATCCACCCCTCCACTTT. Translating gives CASSLAPDPPLHF.

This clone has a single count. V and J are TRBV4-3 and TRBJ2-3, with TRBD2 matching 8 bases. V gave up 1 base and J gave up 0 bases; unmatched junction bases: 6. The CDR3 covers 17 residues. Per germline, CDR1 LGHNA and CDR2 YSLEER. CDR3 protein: CASSQVGGGSSTDTQYF. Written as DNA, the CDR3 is TGCGCCAGCAGCCAAGTGGGCGGGGGGTCCAGCACAGATACGCAGTATTTT.

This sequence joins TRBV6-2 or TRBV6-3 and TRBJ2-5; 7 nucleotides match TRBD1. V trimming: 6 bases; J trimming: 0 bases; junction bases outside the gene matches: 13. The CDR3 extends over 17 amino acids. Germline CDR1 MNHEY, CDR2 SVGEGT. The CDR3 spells CASSSYRDRLYQETQYF. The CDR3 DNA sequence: TGTGCCAGCAGCTCATATCGGGACAGACTGTACCAAGAGACCCAGTACTTC.

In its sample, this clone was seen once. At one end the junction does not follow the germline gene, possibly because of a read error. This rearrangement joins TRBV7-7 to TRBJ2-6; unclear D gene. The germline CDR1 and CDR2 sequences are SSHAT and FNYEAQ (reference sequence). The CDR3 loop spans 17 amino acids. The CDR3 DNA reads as TGTGCTAGCAGCCCCCTTACTCCGCGCTCTGGGGCCAACGTCCTGACTTTC. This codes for CASSPLTPRSGANVLTF.

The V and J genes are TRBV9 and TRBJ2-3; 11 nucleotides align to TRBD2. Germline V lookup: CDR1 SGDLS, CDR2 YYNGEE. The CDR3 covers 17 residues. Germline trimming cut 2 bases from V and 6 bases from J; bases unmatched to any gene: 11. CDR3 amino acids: CASSVGLAEGAVDTQYF. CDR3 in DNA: TGTGCCAGCAGCGTGGGACTAGCGGAGGGGGCCGTGGATACGCAGTATTTT.

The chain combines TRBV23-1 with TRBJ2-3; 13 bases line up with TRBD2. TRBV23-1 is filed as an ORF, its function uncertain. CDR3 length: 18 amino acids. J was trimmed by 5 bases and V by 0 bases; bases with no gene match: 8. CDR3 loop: CASSQSWTSGSLQDTQYF. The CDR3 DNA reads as TGCGCCAGCAGTCAATCGTGGACTAGCGGGAGTTTGCAAGATACGCAGTATTTT.